The 5 T cell receptor beta chains reported below all come from one sample, sequenced in a study of Tregs in tolerant kidney transplant recipients (dated by TCRdb to the late 2010s). To prepare the library, the immunoSEQ multiplex PCR assay was applied. TCRdb obtained this table from immuneACCESS and retained in-frame rearrangements with V and J assigned. These tables miss some clones; where compared with another copy, unresolved V genes account for less than half of the shortfall, and the remainder is unexplained. The sample table lists fewer than 60,000 clones, roughly nine tenths of them with a count of one. The leading ten clones occupy 13% to 15% of the sample. Transplants used related donors with nonmyeloablative bone marrow transplantation; mixed chimerism was transient in the human trials. The material was CD8+ T cells from blood (PBMCs), obtained 24 months after the transplant. The receptors stem from a human patient who received a combined kidney and bone marrow transplant. After a transplant, the donor of the graft may account for some T cells.

The V gene is TRBV6-1, the J gene TRBJ2-1; perhaps TRBD1 as D (5 bases). This CDR3 comprises 12 residues. The germline V gene has CDR1 MNHNS and CDR2 SASEGT. The V end lost 5 bases, the J end lost 6 bases, and 8 bases lay between the germline ends. In nucleotides, the CDR3 is TGTGCCAGCAGTAGGGGCCTCAATGAGCAGTTCTTC. It encodes CASSRGLNEQFF.

The chain combines TRBV14 with TRBJ2-3; D is possibly TRBD2 (5 bases). This CDR3 has 14 amino acids. Between the trimmed V and J ends, which lost 5 bases and 11 bases, there was a span of 20 bases. Germline V gene lookup returns CDR1 SGHDN and CDR2 FVKESK. The DNA for the CDR3 is TGTGCCAGCAGCGCTTGGAGCCCACCCGGGGAGCAGTATTTT. As protein: CASSAWSPPGEQYF.

V and J are TRBV27 and TRBJ1-5; 8 nucleotides line up with TRBD1. With V trimmed by 6 bases and J by 6 bases, 10 bases remained unmatched. The CDR3 is 15 residues long. Germline V gene lookup returns CDR1 MNHEY and CDR2 SMNVEV (reference sequence). The CDR3 nucleotides are TGTGCCAGCAGCTTGACAGGGGACGGAGGTCAGCCCCAGCATTTT. It encodes CASSLTGDGGQPQHF.

This chain connects TRBV7-9 to TRBJ1-5, with D uncertain. This CDR3 region has 14 residues. Germline CDR1 SEHNR, CDR2 FQNEAQ (reference sequence). V was shortened by 1 base and J by 4 bases, with 8 bases between the two germline ends. CDR3: CASSLEGGNQPQHF. CDR3 nucleotides: TGTGCCAGCAGCTTAGAGGGAGGGAATCAGCCCCAGCATTTT.

This rearrangement joins TRBV27 to TRBJ2-7, with TRBD2 identical over 12 bases. The CDR3 is 13 amino acids. Germline CDR1 reads MNHEY; CDR2 reads SMNVEV (reference sequence). V was clipped by 8 bases and J by 2 bases; unmatched bases: 1. CDR3 protein: CASGLAGTYEQYF. The CDR3 DNA sequence: TGTGCCAGCGGACTAGCGGGAACCTACGAGCAGTACTTC.